This record covers a single TCR beta chain. The sample is drawn from a study of cytomegalovirus exposure and HLA in healthy donors. J gave up 3 bases and V 2 bases, and 4 bases lay outside the gene matches. Germline CDR1 is SGHNT and CDR2 is YYREEE (reference sequence). This CDR3 region has 14 residues. 60 Vbeta and 13 Jbeta primers were used in PCR. Measured with immunoSEQ multiplex PCR; TCRdb has only the in-frame clones, and not every one. The sample holds around 98,000 clones, roughly 81% seen once. This chain links TRBV5-4 with TRBJ2-5; 7 nucleotides line up with TRBD1. Material for sequencing was PBMCs. This TCR derives from a man aged 35-49 years in good health and CMV-seronegative. Here the CDR3 reads CASSFGTEKETQYF. The CDR3 DNA follows: TGTGCCAGCAGCTTTGGGACAGAGAAAGAGACCCAGTACTTC.